This entry is about one TCR beta chain. TCRdb keeps only in-frame clones here, not all; method: immunoSEQ multiplex PCR. The sample lists about 400,000 clones; around nine tenths were seen once. CDR3 length: 15 residues. Germline V CDR1 and CDR2: SGHTS, YDEGEE. V lost 2 bases, J lost 5 bases, and 11 bases lay in between. The data originate from a study of blood T cell repertoires in COVID-19. Across the whole study: T cells, B-cell-depleted T cells, or PBMCs provided the cDNA or gDNA that served as material.

The TCR was taken from a human donor in a cohort sampled during active COVID-19. Sequencing used peripheral blood. The V call is TRBV5-8, the J call TRBJ1-6; D uncertain. CDR3 sequence: CASSFVRSNNSPLHF. DNA for the CDR3: TGTGCCAGCAGCTTTGTCAGGTCCAATAATTCACCCCTCCACTTT.